What follows are 29 T cell receptor beta chains derived from one specimen sequenced in a study of T-cell memory formation after mild COVID-19. TCRdb fed the 5' RACE reads into MiXCR, producing one record per CDR3 protein. The repertoire holds a few hundred thousand distinct CDR3 sequences, with roughly 18% as singletons. Sequenced input: PBMCs or a T cell subset sorted from them (not recorded which). All receptors derive from a man between 18 and 29 years old who had mild COVID-19 (a few samples of this study predate the infection). Cell type and time point are not known.

V gene TRBV7-9 combines with J gene TRBJ2-1, with TRBD1 matching over 9 bases. The CDR3 totals 17 residues. In germline, CDR1 is SEHNR, CDR2 FQNEAQ (reference sequence). V lost 2 bases, J lost 2 bases, and 7 bases stayed unmatched. CDR3 region: CASSLRTGESPYNEQFF. The CDR3 nucleotides are TGTGCCAGCAGCTTAAGGACAGGGGAGTCCCCCTACAATGAGCAGTTCTTC. Together with reference TRBV7-9 and TRBJ2-1, the CDR3 gives the full variable domain: DTGVSQNPRHKITKRGQNVTFRCDPISEHNRLYWYRQTLGQGPEFLTYFQNEAQLEKSRLLSDRFSAERPKGSFSTLEIQRTEQGDSAMYLCASSLRTGESPYNEQFFGPGTRLTVL.

This clonotype turned up a few times. V is TRBV7-2 and J is TRBJ1-1, with 8 bases aligning to TRBD1. The CDR3 loop spans 14 amino acids. Trimming removed 4 bases from V and 0 bases from J; junction bases left unmatched: 1. Germline V gene sequence: CDR1 SGHTA, CDR2 FQGNSA. The DNA of the CDR3 is TGTGCCAGCAGCTGGACAGGGATGAACACTGAAGCTTTCTTT. Protein: CASSWTGMNTEAFF.

Only a few counts were recorded for this clonotype. The chain joins TRBV29-1 to TRBJ2-3, with TRBD2 identical over 7 bases. V was pared by 1 base and J by 1 base, with 2 bases of the junction left unmatched. This CDR3 comprises 14 residues. CDR1 SQVTM and CDR2 ANQGSEA come from the germline V gene. As DNA, the CDR3 is TGCAGCGTTGAAGCGGGGGGTGGCACAGATACGCAGTATTTT. Its translation: CSVEAGGGTDTQYF.

This chain joins TRBV15 and TRBJ2-7, with a weak D call TRBD2 (6 bases). The CDR3 is 15 residues long. Germline values: CDR1 LNHNV, CDR2 YYDKDF (reference sequence). Trimming pared 0 bases from V and 5 bases from J, leaving 14 bases between. This CDR3 reads CATSRDRRTTNEQYF. The CDR3 bases are TGTGCCACCAGCAGAGACCGGAGGACTACTAACGAGCAGTACTTC.

This clonotype appeared a single time. V and J are TRBV7-2 and TRBJ1-2; D unclear. The CDR3 runs 13 residues. V was cut by 2 bases and J by 8 bases, with 12 bases left in between. CDR1 is SGHTA, CDR2 FQGNSA, per germline. CDR3 DNA: TGTGCCAGCAGCTTATATGACCCCGCAGGCTACACCTTC. As protein: CASSLYDPAGYTF.

In this sample, this clonotype turned up a few times. This chain joins TRBV7-2 and TRBJ2-3; no clear D gene. The germline gives CDR1 SGHTA, CDR2 FQGNSA. The CDR3 has 18 residues. V was shortened by 2 bases and J by 1 base, with 19 bases between the two germline ends. The CDR3 region has the DNA TGTGCCAGCAGCTTATATAGATTGAGACGGGCTGGCACAGATACGCAGTATTTT. Translation gives CASSLYRLRRAGTDTQYF.

This chain joins TRBV10-3 and TRBJ2-3; perhaps TRBD1 as D (5 bases). V lost 4 bases, J lost 5 bases, and 13 bases lay in between. Germline assignment: CDR1 ENHRY and CDR2 SYGVKD. The CDR3 totals 14 residues. CDR3 sequence reads: CAISVKGLGDTQYF. The CDR3 DNA is TGTGCCATCAGTGTTAAGGGGCTGGGAGATACGCAGTATTTT.

The chain recombines TRBV11-2 with TRBJ2-7; 7 nucleotides line up with TRBD1. Germline CDR1 is SGHAT and CDR2 is FQNNGV. The CDR3 length is 14 residues. Trimming removed 8 bases from V and 6 bases from J; junction bases left unmatched: 13. The CDR3 protein is CASLPRGTLSEQYF. DNA of the CDR3: TGTGCCAGCCTCCCCAGGGGGACCCTCTCCGAGCAGTACTTC.

V gene TRBV20-1 combines with J gene TRBJ1-5, with 10 nucleotides matching TRBD1. Per the germline V gene, CDR1 is DFQATT and CDR2 is SNEGSKA (reference sequence). The CDR3 extends over 14 amino acids. J gave up 5 bases and V 5 bases, and 6 bases lay outside the gene matches. CDR3 bases: TGCAGTGCTCAAACCGACAGGGGGCATCAGCCCCAGCATTTT. It yields the protein CSAQTDRGHQPQHF.

The table lists this clonotype with a few counts. The rearrangement links TRBV7-9 to TRBJ2-2; 7 bases line up with TRBD1. The J segment lost 6 bases and the V segment lost 8 bases, leaving 3 bases of the junction unmatched. CDR3 size: 12 residues. The germline gives CDR1 SEHNR, CDR2 FQNEAQ (reference sequence). This chain's CDR3 is CASETGPGELFF. As DNA, the CDR3 is TGTGCCAGCGAGACAGGGCCCGGGGAGCTGTTTTTT.

This clonotype was observed a handful of times. This chain connects TRBV5-1 to TRBJ1-1, with D possibly being TRBD1 (5 bases). Per the germline V gene, CDR1 is SGHRS and CDR2 is YFSETQ. The ends were cut back, 5 bases at V and 1 base at J, with 9 bases in the middle. This CDR3 contains 13 residues. The CDR3 spells CASRDQGNTEAFF. CDR3 in DNA: TGCGCCAGCAGGGATCAGGGGAACACTGAAGCTTTCTTT.

The chain links TRBV7-9 to TRBJ2-2, with D unclear. Germline V gene lookup returns CDR1 SEHNR and CDR2 FQNEAQ (reference sequence). V lost 5 bases and J 6 bases, leaving 13 bases between the germline ends. This CDR3 has 14 amino acids. The CDR3 region has the DNA TGTGCCAGCAGCCCCCCTAACAACCCCGGGGAGCTGTTTTTT. Amino acid sequence: CASSPPNNPGELFF.

The genes are TRBV9 and TRBJ1-1; perhaps TRBD1 as D (5 bases). CDR3 size: 14 residues. CDR1 and CDR2 from the germline V gene are SGDLS and YYNGEE. Trimming shortened V by 0 bases and J by 3 bases, and 9 bases separated the two germline ends. The CDR3 protein is CASSVGSGYTEAFF. Here the CDR3 DNA reads TGTGCCAGCAGCGTAGGATCAGGGTACACTGAAGCTTTCTTT.

This clonotype was counted a few times. The rearrangement uses TRBV18 and TRBJ2-1, with D perhaps TRBD2 (5 bases). Germline assignment: CDR1 KGHSH and CDR2 LQKENI. CDR3 size: 14 residues. V was clipped by 1 base and J by 2 bases, with 6 bases between them. The CDR3 loop reads CASSPQGAYNEQFF. The CDR3 DNA sequence: TGTGCCAGCTCACCACAGGGAGCCTACAATGAGCAGTTCTTC.

This clonotype was observed a few times. The V gene is TRBV12-3 or TRBV12-4, the J gene TRBJ2-3; tentatively, D is TRBD1 or TRBD2 (5 bases each). The CDR3 spans 13 residues. V was trimmed by 6 bases and J by 2 bases, leaving 9 bases between them. CDR3 region: CASRRGFTDTQYF. DNA of the CDR3: TGTGCCAGCAGGAGGGGATTCACAGATACGCAGTATTTT.

This clonotype has a count of ten or more. The rearrangement links TRBV6-2 or TRBV6-3 to TRBJ2-5; 7 nucleotides agree with TRBD1. The CDR3 consists of 18 residues. Trimming cost V 0 bases and J 3 bases; bases outside gene matches: 13. Germline V lookup: CDR1 MNHEY, CDR2 SVGEGT. CDR3 bases: TGTGCCAGCAGTTACTCGATGATCCGACAGGGTAGGGAAGAGACCCAGTACTTC. Translation: CASSYSMIRQGREETQYF.

This clonotype was recorded at least ten times. The chain recombines TRBV10-3 with TRBJ2-5; tentatively, D is TRBD1 (5 bases). This CDR3 spans 14 amino acids. Germline CDR1 reads ENHRY; CDR2 reads SYGVKD. V was pared by 3 bases and J by 0 bases, with 8 bases between. The CDR3 loop reads CAISDRVYQETQYF. The CDR3 bases are TGTGCCATCAGTGACAGGGTGTACCAAGAGACCCAGTACTTC.

The chain combines TRBV7-9 with TRBJ2-3; unclear D gene. V lost 5 bases and J lost 6, with 24 bases in between. From germline, CDR1 is SEHNR and CDR2 FQNEAQ (reference sequence). The CDR3 contains 17 residues. The CDR3 nucleotides read TGTGCCAGCAGCCCCCCCCGGTTGGGTATTCGACGGGATACGCAGTATTTT. Protein: CASSPPRLGIRRDTQYF.

This clonotype was detected a few times. This chain links TRBV18 with TRBJ2-7; D possibly corresponds to TRBD1 (6 bases). The CDR3 is 16 amino acids. Germline CDR1 reads KGHSH; CDR2 reads LQKENI. Trimming removed 0 bases at V and 3 bases at J, with 15 bases between. In DNA form, the CDR3 reads TGTGCCAGCTCACCACCCGGGCAGGGGAGATTCTACGAGCAGTACTTC. It codes for CASSPPGQGRFYEQYF.

V and J are TRBV12-3 or TRBV12-4 and TRBJ2-5, with D perhaps matching TRBD1 or TRBD2 (5 bases each). This CDR3 spans 12 amino acids. Trimming shortened V by 6 bases and J by 7 bases, and 12 bases separated the two germline ends. Written as DNA, the CDR3 is TGTGCCAGCAGGCCCATTGGGGGGACCCAGTACTTC. Protein sequence: CASRPIGGTQYF.

This chain uses TRBV19 with TRBJ1-1; perhaps TRBD1 as D (5 bases). The CDR3 is made up of 13 amino acids. Germline-derived CDR1 and CDR2 are LNHDA and SQIVND (reference sequence). Trimming shortened V by 6 bases and J by 4 bases, and 12 bases separated the two germline ends. CDR3 loop: CASSPMGVTEAFF. CDR3 bases: TGTGCCAGTAGCCCGATGGGGGTCACTGAAGCTTTCTTT.

This clonotype was found a few times. The chain uses TRBV11-2 and TRBJ2-3; 7 nucleotides match TRBD2. Germline lookup yields CDR1 SGHAT and CDR2 FQNNGV. There are 15 residues in the CDR3. With V trimmed by 0 bases and J by 2 bases, 2 bases remained unmatched. The CDR3 spells CASSLERGFTDTQYF. The CDR3 DNA sequence: TGTGCCAGCAGCTTAGAGCGGGGGTTCACAGATACGCAGTATTTT.

The chain recombines TRBV5-1 with TRBJ1-2; D uncertain. V lost 1 base and J lost 3, with 7 bases in between. CDR1 is SGHRS and CDR2 is YFSETQ in the germline V gene. The CDR3 runs to 13 residues. The DNA for the CDR3 is TGCGCCAGCAGCTTGAACGGGGACTATGGCTACACCTTC. As protein: CASSLNGDYGYTF.

This clonotype was picked up a small number of times. The chain combines TRBV5-1 with TRBJ2-7, with D possibly being TRBD2 (6 bases). CDR3 length equals 13 residues. Per the germline V gene, CDR1 is SGHRS and CDR2 is YFSETQ. V lost 5 bases to trimming and J lost 7 bases, with 16 bases between them. The CDR3 bases are TGCGCCAGCAGGTCCATGCAGGGACTGGAGCAGTACGTC. Translation: CASRSMQGLEQYV.

CDR3 protein: CASSTSGSNTEAFF. The CDR3 nucleotides read TGTGCCAGCAGCACATCTGGGTCGAACACTGAAGCTTTCTTT. The chain carries TRBV7-6 and TRBJ1-1; the D is unclear. This CDR3 spans 14 amino acids. The V gene's germline CDR1 is SGHVS and CDR2 FNYEAQ. V was cut by 5 bases and J by 1 base, with 11 bases left in between.

The chain employs TRBV28 and TRBJ2-1; no clear D. Trimming left V 3 bases short and J 5 bases short, with 5 bases between. The CDR3 sequence is 12 residues long. Per germline, CDR1 MDHEN and CDR2 SYDVKM. CDR3 in amino acids: CASSLVHNEQFF. In DNA, the CDR3 is TGTGCCAGCAGTTTGGTCCACAATGAGCAGTTCTTC.

This clonotype was observed a few times. The chain uses TRBV6-2 or TRBV6-3 and TRBJ1-1; possibly TRBD1 for D (5 bases). The V and J ends lost 2 bases and 6 bases respectively, with 13 bases between them. CDR3 length: 14 residues. The V gene's germline CDR1 is MNHEY and CDR2 SVGEGT. The CDR3 nucleotides read TGTGCCAGCAGTTACGCGCGCCAAGGGGCTGAAGCTTTCTTT. It specifies CASSYARQGAEAFF.

This clonotype has only a few counts. V and J are TRBV12-3 or TRBV12-4 and TRBJ2-1; 8 bases map to TRBD2. V lost 3 bases to trimming and J lost 10 bases; unmatched junction nucleotides: 2. The CDR3 is 12 residues long. The CDR3 DNA reads as TGTGCCAGCAGTTTCTTAGCGGGGGAGCAGTTCTTC. Its translation is CASSFLAGEQFF.

This clonotype has a handful of counts. The chain combines TRBV7-2 with TRBJ1-6; unclear D gene. Per the germline V gene, CDR1 is SGHTA and CDR2 is FQGNSA. Between the trimmed V and J ends, which lost 5 bases and 6 bases, there was a span of 17 bases. The CDR3 consists of 16 residues. CDR3 DNA: TGTGCCAGCAGCCCAAACCACTTCCAGCCTAATTCACCCCTCCACTTT. Amino acid sequence: CASSPNHFQPNSPLHF.